The 32 T cell receptor beta chains below all came from one sample that was sequenced in a study of blood T cell repertoires in COVID-19. Repertoires were generated with immunoSEQ multiplex PCR, while TCRdb's copy carries only in-frame clones and drops some. The table has about 180,000 clones, 88% seen once. The sample comprised PBMCs or T cells enriched from blood (not recorded which). The receptors were sampled from a woman aged 18-29 years who had recovered from COVID-19.

This clone has only one observation. The chain is built from TRBV18 and TRBJ2-1, with TRBD2 identical over 13 bases. Germline values: CDR1 KGHSH, CDR2 LQKENI. After removal of 0 bases from V and 15 bases from J, the junction contained 8 bases not matched to a gene. This CDR3 has 15 amino acids. In DNA form, the CDR3 reads TGTGCCAGCTCACCACCCGGGACTAGCGGGGAACCCCGGTTCTTC. Encoded protein: CASSPPGTSGEPRFF.

The chain carries TRBV6-5 and TRBJ1-1; weak D call: TRBD1 (6 bases). The CDR3 spans 14 residues. Trimming shortened V by 7 bases and J by 1 base, and 13 bases separated the two germline ends. Germline V gives CDR1 MNHEY, CDR2 SVGAGI. The CDR3 sequence: CASTIGQTNTEAFF. CDR3 nucleotide sequence: TGTGCCAGCACTATAGGACAGACGAACACTGAAGCTTTCTTT.

This clone is a singleton in its sample. Different DNA sequences within this sample yield the same CDR3. The chain links TRBV12-3 or TRBV12-4 to TRBJ2-3; D perhaps matches TRBD1 (6 bases). The length of the CDR3 is 12 residues. The ends were cut back, 5 bases at V and 6 bases at J, with 9 bases in the middle. The DNA for the CDR3 is TGTGCCAGCAGTCTGACAGGCGATACGCAGTATTTT. Translating it yields CASSLTGDTQYF.

As concerns this clone: Compared with germline, one end of the junction differs, possibly owing to a read error. This chain uses TRBV30 with TRBJ1-1, with unresolved D. CDR1 GTSNPN and CDR2 SVGIG come from the germline V gene (reference sequence). The CDR3 is 13 residues long. CDR3: CAWSVMANTEAFF. The CDR3 nucleotides are TGTGCCTGGAGTGTTATGGCAAACACAGAAGCTTTCTTT. The full variable domain, rest sourced from reference TRBV30 and TRBJ1-1, is SQTIHQWPATLVQPVGSPLSLECTVEGTSNPNLYWYRQAAGRGLQLLFYSVGIGQISSEVPQNLSASRPQDRQFILSSKKLLLSDSGFYLCAWSVMANTEAFFGQGTRLTVV.

The chain joins TRBV30 to TRBJ2-3; 7 positions match TRBD1. V lost 1 base to trimming and J lost 4 bases; unmatched junction nucleotides: 11. The CDR3 length is 16 residues. CDR1 GTSNPN and CDR2 SVGIG come from the germline V gene (reference sequence). CDR3 sequence (DNA): TGTGCCTGGAGTGCCTACAGGGGCGCAGGGTCAGATACGCAGTATTTT. It yields the protein CAWSAYRGAGSDTQYF.

The J gene is TRBJ1-6, the V gene TRBV29-1; a possible D gene is TRBD1 (5 bases). The germline gives CDR1 SQVTM, CDR2 ANQGSEA. Trimming shortened V by 5 bases and J by 7 bases, and 12 bases separated the two germline ends. CDR3 size: 13 residues. CDR3 nucleotide sequence: TGCAGCGTTACCCAGGGCGGCAATTCACCCCTCCACTTT. This sequence encodes CSVTQGGNSPLHF.

The CDR3 DNA reads TGCGCCAGCAGCCAAGATAGACAGTCCTATGAAAAACTGTTTTTT. This gives the protein CASSQDRQSYEKLFF. The rearrangement links TRBV4-3 to TRBJ1-4; weak D call: TRBD1 (5 bases). The CDR3 contains 15 residues. Per germline, CDR1 LGHNA and CDR2 YSLEER. V was pared by 0 bases and J by 6 bases, with 11 bases between.

The CDR3 sequence is CASSLAVLANEQFF. CDR3 coding DNA: TGTGCCAGCAGCTTAGCGGTGCTAGCCAATGAGCAGTTCTTC. The chain carries TRBV7-6 and TRBJ2-1; the D gene is possibly TRBD2 (5 bases). The ends were cut back, 0 bases at V and 6 bases at J, with 9 bases in the middle. Germline V lookup: CDR1 SGHVS, CDR2 FNYEAQ. The CDR3 runs 14 residues.

This chain uses TRBV27 with TRBJ2-7; D is possibly TRBD1 (6 bases). Germline loops: CDR1 MNHEY, CDR2 SMNVEV (reference sequence). The CDR3 is 15 amino acids. Trimming removed 7 bases from V and 7 bases from J, with 23 bases in between. In DNA, the CDR3 is TGTGCCAGCACCCCAAGGGGGATGGGTCTGGGGGAGCAGTACTTC. Translated: CASTPRGMGLGEQYF.

This clone was observed a few times. V is TRBV7-2 and J is TRBJ1-1; tentative D call: TRBD1 (6 bases). The V gene lost 5 bases and the J gene lost 1 base, with 14 bases spanning the gap. The CDR3 spans 15 residues. Germline CDR1 and CDR2: SGHTA and FQGNSA. The CDR3 sequence: CASSPSGHTNTEAFF. The CDR3 coding sequence is TGTGCCAGCAGCCCCTCGGGACACACGAACACTGAAGCTTTCTTT.

The rearrangement joins TRBV4-1 to TRBJ2-1, with D possibly being TRBD2 (5 bases). The germline V and J ends were trimmed by 4 bases and 1 base, with 8 bases remaining between them. The CDR3 spans 14 residues. Germline CDR1 reads MGHRA; CDR2 reads YSYEKL. The CDR3 here is CASSPSGSYNEQFF. Here the CDR3 DNA reads TGCGCCAGCAGCCCATCGGGGTCCTACAATGAGCAGTTCTTC.

A few counts support this clone. The rearrangement joins TRBV6-4 to TRBJ1-5; 7 bases map to TRBD1. Germline values: CDR1 MRHNA, CDR2 SNTAGT. The CDR3 runs to 19 residues. Germline trimming cut 2 bases from V and 0 bases from J; bases unmatched to any gene: 13. The DNA of the CDR3 is TGTGCCAGCAGTGACGGATCCTGCAACAGGGGTTATAGCAATCAGCCCCAGCATTTT. Encoded protein: CASSDGSCNRGYSNQPQHF.

The J gene is TRBJ1-3, the V gene TRBV5-6, with D maybe TRBD1 (5 bases). V was cut by 4 bases and J by 4 bases, with 24 bases left in between. Germline assignment: CDR1 SGHDT and CDR2 YYEEEE. This CDR3 is 18 amino acids long. In DNA, the CDR3 is TGTGCCAGCAGCCGACTTGGAACACTGGGCAGGACAGGAAACACCATATATTTT. As protein: CASSRLGTLGRTGNTIYF.

The V call is TRBV13, the J call TRBJ2-1, with D maybe TRBD2 (6 bases). The V end lost 4 bases, the J end lost 10 bases, and 14 bases lay between the germline ends. CDR3 length equals 13 residues. Germline CDR1 and CDR2: PRHDT and FYEKMQ (reference sequence). The CDR3 DNA reads as TGTGCCAGCAGCTCCTTTGGGGAGGAGGAGCAGTTCTTC. Its translation is CASSSFGEEEQFF.

Within the sample, this clone is medium-sized. CDR3 DNA sequence: TGTGCCAGCAGAGCCGGGACAGGGGGCCATGGCTACACCTTC. It translates to CASRAGTGGHGYTF. The V gene is TRBV28, the J gene TRBJ1-2, with 12 bases matching TRBD1. CDR1 and CDR2 from the germline V gene are MDHEN and SYDVKM. The CDR3 sequence is 14 residues long. Germline trimming cut 6 bases from V and 6 bases from J; bases unmatched to any gene: 5.

This rearrangement joins TRBV6-2 or TRBV6-3 to TRBJ2-5; the D gene is possibly TRBD2 (5 bases). Germline V CDR1 and CDR2: MNHEY, SVGEGT. The CDR3 is made up of 13 amino acids. Trimming took off 7 bases at V and 4 bases at J, with 13 bases between the two ends. DNA of the CDR3: TGTGCCAGCACCTACTCGGAGGTAGAGACCCAGTACTTC. This sequence encodes CASTYSEVETQYF.

CDR3 region: CASSLTRTGDYNEQFF. In DNA form, the CDR3 reads TGTGCCAGCAGCTTAACCCGGACAGGGGATTACAATGAGCAGTTCTTC. The rearrangement joins TRBV7-3 to TRBJ2-1; 9 nucleotides align to TRBD1. The germline gives CDR1 SGHTA, CDR2 FQGTGA. This CDR3 has 16 residues. The V gene end was trimmed by 0 bases and the J gene end by 4 bases; junction bases not matched to a gene: 4. The variable domain in full, completed from reference TRBV7-3 and TRBJ2-1, reads GAGVSQTPSNKVTEKGKYVELRCDPISGHTALYWYRQSLGQGPEFLIYFQGTGAADDSGLPNDRFFAVRPEGSVSTLKIQRTERGDSAVYLCASSLTRTGDYNEQFFGPGTRLTVL.

J is TRBJ2-2 and V is TRBV6-1; TRBD2 might be the D (6 bases). V was shortened by 1 base and J by 4 bases, with 10 bases between the two germline ends. The germline gives CDR1 MNHNS, CDR2 SASEGT. The CDR3 spans 15 residues. The CDR3 loop reads CASSEEGLTTGELFF. CDR3 nucleotides: TGTGCCAGCAGTGAAGAGGGACTGACCACCGGGGAGCTGTTTTTT.

The rearrangement links TRBV2 to TRBJ2-1, with TRBD1 identical over 10 bases. There are 11 residues in the CDR3. Germline lookup yields CDR1 SNHLY and CDR2 FYNNEI. CDR3 DNA: TGTGGAGGGACAGGGGTAAATGAGCAGTTCTTC. It is translated as CGGTGVNEQFF.

This clone was found once. This rearrangement joins TRBV28 to TRBJ1-2; 8 bases are a match to TRBD1. The CDR3 totals 14 residues. The ends lost 3 bases at V and 5 bases at J; junction bases unmatched: 5. Per germline, CDR1 MDHEN and CDR2 SYDVKM. CDR3 in DNA: TGTGCCAGCAGTTTGGGACAGGAAGGGTATGGCTACACCTTC. Translated: CASSLGQEGYGYTF.

The chain links TRBV15 to TRBJ1-1; tentative D call: TRBD1 (5 bases). V dropped 0 bases and J dropped 10 bases, with 15 bases sitting between them. CDR1 LNHNV and CDR2 YYDKDF come from the germline V gene (reference sequence). The length of the CDR3 is 14 residues. CDR3 sequence (DNA): TGTGCCACCAGCAGAGATCGAGGGACTACCGCAGCTTTCTTT. Translated, it gives CATSRDRGTTAAFF.

CDR3 bases: TGTGCCAGCAGGAGGCAGGGGATAACCTACGAGCAGTACTTC. This sequence encodes CASRRQGITYEQYF. The chain is built from TRBV28 and TRBJ2-7; a possible D gene is TRBD1 (6 bases). The CDR3 is made up of 14 amino acids. Trimming removed 6 bases from V and 2 bases from J, with 14 bases in between. Germline lookup yields CDR1 MDHEN and CDR2 SYDVKM.

The chain has TRBV12-2 and TRBJ1-3; the table names TRBD1, a call not compared with the DNA. TRBV12-2 represents a pseudogene. CDR3 length: 14 amino acids. Here the CDR3 reads CASRNRGMIYTIYF. As DNA, the CDR3 is TGTGCAAGTCGAAACAGGGGCATGATTTACACCATATATTTT.

This chain joins TRBV18 and TRBJ2-7, with a tentative D call TRBD2 (5 bases). The CDR3 is 16 residues long. Trimming stripped 2 bases from V and 0 bases from J, with 14 bases between. The germline gives CDR1 KGHSH, CDR2 LQKENI. The chain's CDR3 is CASSPGETVSSYEQYF. DNA of the CDR3: TGTGCCAGCTCACCAGGGGAGACGGTTAGCTCCTACGAGCAGTACTTC.

The rearrangement joins TRBV5-1 to TRBJ2-1; a weak D match, TRBD2 (6 bases). Deletions cut 8 bases from V and 1 base from J, with 16 bases between. Germline lookup yields CDR1 SGHRS and CDR2 YFSETQ. The CDR3 sequence is 15 residues long. The CDR3 DNA reads TGCGCCAGTGCTACCGGGACTGTTTCCTACAATGAGCAGTTCTTC. Translation: CASATGTVSYNEQFF.

The gene calls are TRBV4-2 and TRBJ1-5, with 7 positions matching TRBD1. The germline CDR1 and CDR2 sequences are LGHNA and YNFKEQ. The CDR3 covers 16 residues. V lost 0 bases and J lost 6; bases outside the gene matches: 8. DNA for the CDR3: TGTGCCAGCAGCCAAGAAGAGGGGGCGCAGGGTCAGCCCCAGCATTTT. Translated, it gives CASSQEEGAQGQPQHF.

A note on this clone: It is unclear where the CDR3 begins or ends on the DNA, so no DNA is shown, and the CDR3 is as TCRdb lists it. This chain connects TRBV6-5 to TRBJ1-2; no check of the table's D call, TRBD1, against the DNA was made. 13 amino acids form the CDR3, both terminal residues included. CDR1 is MNHEY, CDR2 SVGAGI, per germline. Here the CDR3 reads CASSTSTGFRYTF.

The chain combines TRBV7-6 with TRBJ2-2; TRBD2 agrees at 12 bases. The V segment lost 4 bases and the J segment 7 bases; nucleotides outside the gene matches: 13. The germline CDR1 and CDR2 sequences are SGHVS and FNYEAQ. This CDR3 is built from 18 residues. CDR3 in amino acids: CASSSSLAGGFYSGELFF. As DNA, the CDR3 is TGTGCCAGCAGCTCTTCTCTAGCGGGAGGGTTTTACAGCGGGGAGCTGTTTTTT.

This sequence joins TRBV28 and TRBJ2-7; 7 bases map to TRBD2. CDR1 is MDHEN, CDR2 SYDVKM, per germline. CDR3 length: 14 amino acids. V was clipped by 6 bases and J by 3 bases; unmatched bases: 8. The CDR3, as DNA: TGTGCCAGCAGCCGTTTTGGGGGGGTCTACGAGCAGTACTTC. Its protein product is CASSRFGGVYEQYF.

V and J are TRBV10-1 and TRBJ2-5; TRBD1 matches at 7 bases. Germline V gene data show CDR1 as WNHNN and CDR2 as SYGVQD (reference sequence). This CDR3 is built from 17 residues. The ends lost 0 bases at V and 4 bases at J; junction bases unmatched: 11. The CDR3 nucleotides read TGCGCCAGCAGTGAGTCGAGGGCAGGGGGAATCGGAGAGACCCAGTACTTC. This gives the protein CASSESRAGGIGETQYF.

The chain uses TRBV18 and TRBJ1-5; D is unresolved. Germline V CDR1 and CDR2: KGHSH, LQKENI. The CDR3 is 14 amino acids. V was shortened by 2 bases and J by 9 bases, with 14 bases between the two germline ends. This chain's CDR3 is CASSPSDEGRPQHF. CDR3 in DNA: TGTGCCAGCTCACCATCAGATGAGGGTCGGCCCCAGCATTTT.

The chain combines TRBV19 with TRBJ2-3, with TRBD1 matching 8 bases. V shed 9 bases, J shed 6 bases, and the junction held 8 bases outside the gene matches. Germline V gene lookup returns CDR1 LNHDA and CDR2 SQIVND (reference sequence). The CDR3 loop spans 13 amino acids. CDR3 sequence: CASRTGTSDTQYF. CDR3 DNA: TGTGCCAGCAGGACAGGGACCTCCGATACGCAGTATTTT.